This TCR beta chain came from a study of CD8 T cells in Susac syndrome. CDR3 length equals 14 residues. V was clipped by 0 bases and J by 4 bases, with 8 bases between them. From germline, CDR1 is MNHEY and CDR2 SVGAGI. Of note for this clonotype: Its antigen is undetermined.

Overall study results and limits: The CD4+ T cell repertoires of Susac syndrome were found to show no clonal expansion.

After extraction with the RNeasy kit, roughly 0.5 to 1 ug of the RNA was reverse transcribed using random hexamers. TCRdb independently ran MiXCR on the immunoSEQ multiplex PCR reads; one entry per CDR3 protein. The sample lists 150,000 to 200,000 distinct CDR3 sequences, roughly 90% occurring once. Sequenced material: CD4+ T cells from PBMCs. This chain links TRBV6-5 with TRBJ2-3; D may correspond to TRBD1 or TRBD2 (5 bases each). The receptor was derived from a human donor with Susac syndrome. The CDR3: CASSYSGVSDTQYF. The CDR3 coding sequence is TGTGCCAGCAGTTACTCGGGGGTCTCAGATACGCAGTATTTT.